This T cell receptor (beta chain) originates from a study of cytomegalovirus exposure and HLA in healthy donors. Only in-frame clones appear in the TCRdb table, and some are missing; sequencing was by immunoSEQ multiplex PCR. The data contain around 250,000 clones, around 87% of them singletons. This CDR3 comprises 15 residues. Trimming took 4 bases from V and 4 from J, leaving 16 bases between them. Germline values: CDR1 MDHEN, CDR2 SYDVKM. The donors were members of the validation cohort comprising about 130 subjects, separate from the approximately 670-subject first cohort. This clone was recorded only once.

The TCR was taken from a woman between 18 and 30 years old in good health and CMV-seronegative. V and J are TRBV28 and TRBJ1-1; a weak D match, TRBD1 (5 bases). Sequenced material: PBMCs. The chain's CDR3 is CASSSGGGGSTEAFF. In DNA form, the CDR3 reads TGTGCCAGCAGTTCTGGGGGGGGAGGGAGCACTGAAGCTTTCTTT.